This section outlines one T cell receptor beta chain sequence together with its context. These data originate in a study of Graves' ophthalmopathy and Graves' hyperthyroidism. Amplified TCR beta CDR3 regions were obtained using RNA transcripts as template. Second-round multiplex PCR followed a first-round RT-PCR using HTBI primers. TCRdb passed the multiplex PCR reads through MiXCR, listing each CDR3 protein once. The sample has 650,000 to 900,000 distinct CDR3 sequences; roughly 41% are singletons. This sequence originates from an adult man with Graves' ophthalmopathy. What was sequenced was peripheral blood.

The CDR3 nucleotides read TGTGCCAGCAGCTTAGGGAGGCCCCGCAGGACCCAAGAGACCCAGTACTTC. Its protein product is CASSLGRPRRTQETQYF. The chain combines TRBV7-9 with TRBJ2-5, with a tentative D call TRBD2 (5 bases). With 1 base removed from V and 1 base from J, the gap between germline ends came to 16 bases. In germline, CDR1 is SEHNR, CDR2 FQNEAQ (reference sequence). This CDR3 contains 17 residues.